The source of this TCR beta chain is a study of monozygotic twins with inflammatory bowel disease. TCRdb reprocessed the 5' RACE reads, keeping one entry per CDR3 protein, no DNA. The sample data list about 140,000 distinct CDR3 sequences. CDR3 length: 15 residues. The V gene's germline CDR1 is LGHNA and CDR2 YSLEER. The sequenced sample was blood. V is TRBV4-3 and J is TRBJ2-7; the TRBD1 assignment by TCRdb is unverifiable without DNA. The sequence came from a human donor with ulcerative colitis or Crohn's disease, or a healthy co-twin of an affected twin (not recorded which). The CDR3 is CASSQSGQGGYEQYF.